The next 20 T cell receptor beta chains were all read from a single sample in a study of T cell changes during pregnancy in multiple sclerosis (dated by TCRdb to between 2018 and 2020). Library construction relied on the immunoSEQ multiplex PCR assay. As stored in TCRdb, this immuneACCESS dataset retains in-frame rearrangements with V and J assigned. A fraction of the clones does not appear; measured against another copy, unresolved V genes explain less than half of the discrepancy, and the remainder lacks a known reason. The sample profile shows just over 50,000 clones; roughly 90% of them were found once. The ten most abundant clones make up over 0.55% of the sample. Specimen: CD4+ T cells from peripheral blood mononuclear cells, collected after pregnancy. These receptors all stem from a female donor with multiple sclerosis, enrolled in a pregnancy study.

The V gene is TRBV19, the J gene TRBJ2-3; possible D gene TRBD2, 6 bases. V lost 3 bases and J 8 bases, leaving 9 bases between the germline ends. This CDR3 has 12 residues. Germline CDR1 and CDR2: LNHDA and SQIVND (reference sequence). The CDR3 sequence is CASSMLGGTQYF. The CDR3 region has the DNA TGTGCCAGTAGTATGCTGGGAGGTACGCAGTATTTT.

The V gene is TRBV7-9, the J gene TRBJ1-1; D is uncertain. Germline CDR1 and CDR2: SEHNR and FQNEAQ (reference sequence). The V end was cut by 4 bases, the J end by 8 bases, with 20 bases between. The CDR3 totals 15 residues. The DNA for the CDR3 is TGTGCCAGCAGCTCGCCCGGGTCCCCGAATCTAGAAGCTTTCTTT. Translation: CASSSPGSPNLEAFF.

This chain connects TRBV9 to TRBJ2-2, with a weak D call TRBD1 (7 bases). Trimming removed 4 bases at V and 7 bases at J, with 20 bases between. Germline CDR1 SGDLS, CDR2 YYNGEE. This CDR3 is built from 16 residues. The CDR3 DNA follows: TGTGCCAGCAGCCCAGTAGTTGGAGGGGGCTTCGGGGAGCTGTTTTTT. Residues: CASSPVVGGGFGELFF.

This chain connects TRBV11-2 to TRBJ1-4, with a possible D match to TRBD1 (5 bases). Trimming cost V 1 base and J 11 bases, with 20 bases left between them. This CDR3 is 16 amino acids long. Germline-derived CDR1 and CDR2 are SGHAT and FQNNGV. CDR3 in amino acids: CASSLGSYLTQGKLFF. As DNA, the CDR3 is TGTGCCAGCAGCTTAGGCTCCTATCTGACGCAGGGTAAACTGTTTTTT.

As to this clone: The junction differs from germline at one of its ends, possibly a read error. The J gene is TRBJ2-1, the V gene TRBV6-4; D is unclear. The CDR3 consists of 18 residues. Germline CDR1 and CDR2: MRHNA and SNTAGT. This chain's CDR3 is CASSDFSEFGDSYDEQFF. For the CDR3, the DNA is TGTGCCAGCAGTGACTTTAGTGAATTCGGTGATAGCTACGATGAGCAGTTCTTC.

The gene calls are TRBV9 and TRBJ2-2; D might be TRBD2 (5 bases). The V gene lost 4 bases and the J gene lost 1 base, with 17 bases spanning the gap. CDR3 size: 17 residues. In germline, CDR1 is SGDLS, CDR2 YYNGEE. The CDR3 DNA reads as TGTGCCAGCAGCCAAGTAGAAGGACTGGGGAACACCGGGGAGCTGTTTTTT. Protein: CASSQVEGLGNTGELFF.

The chain combines TRBV28 with TRBJ2-1; no clear D gene. The V end was cut by 3 bases, the J end by 0 bases, with 18 bases between. The CDR3 has 18 residues. CDR1 and CDR2 (germline): MDHEN, SYDVKM. CDR3 loop: CASSFLQGYRSSYNEQFF. The CDR3 DNA follows: TGTGCCAGCAGTTTCCTGCAAGGTTATAGGAGCTCCTACAATGAGCAGTTCTTC.

The V call is TRBV6-5, the J call TRBJ2-2, with D possibly being TRBD2 (5 bases). Trimming took off 0 bases at V and 6 bases at J, with 14 bases between the two ends. Germline assignment: CDR1 MNHEY and CDR2 SVGAGI. This CDR3 is 16 amino acids long. As DNA, the CDR3 is TGTGCCAGCAGTTACTCTCCGGGAAGATTACCCGGGGAGCTGTTTTTT. Its translation: CASSYSPGRLPGELFF.

The V gene is TRBV9, the J gene TRBJ2-3; 9 bases map to TRBD2. The CDR3 covers 15 residues. Trimming took 3 bases from V and 2 from J; bases not matched to a gene: 4. Germline V gene lookup returns CDR1 SGDLS and CDR2 YYNGEE. The CDR3 sequence: CASSATSGPTDTQYF. For the CDR3, the DNA is TGTGCCAGCAGCGCGACTAGCGGACCCACAGATACGCAGTATTTT.

The rearrangement links TRBV7-8 to TRBJ1-2, with D perhaps matching TRBD1 (5 bases). This CDR3 is 17 amino acids long. CDR1 and CDR2 from the germline V gene are SGHVS and FQNEAQ. Trimming pared 1 base from V and 2 bases from J, leaving 17 bases between. CDR3 nucleotide sequence: TGTGCCAGCAGCTTAGGTGGGGCAAACTCCCCCAACTATGGCTACACCTTC. Encoded protein: CASSLGGANSPNYGYTF.

The chain links TRBV5-1 to TRBJ2-7; 7 nucleotides align to TRBD1. Trimming cost V 6 bases and J 4 bases; bases outside gene matches: 16. Germline V gene data show CDR1 as SGHRS and CDR2 as YFSETQ. This CDR3 has 16 amino acids. The CDR3 spells CASKPFPGTESYEQYF. CDR3 DNA: TGCGCCAGCAAGCCATTTCCCGGGACAGAGTCGTACGAGCAGTACTTC.

This clone was counted once. V is TRBV29-1 and J is TRBJ2-7, with TRBD2 matching 12 bases. Germline V gene sequence: CDR1 SQVTM, CDR2 ANQGSEA. J lost 6 bases, V lost 1 base, and 4 bases had no gene match. The CDR3 contains 14 residues. CDR3 sequence reads: CSVEVLAGGGEQYF. DNA for the CDR3: TGCAGCGTTGAAGTACTAGCGGGAGGCGGCGAGCAGTACTTC.

The chain uses TRBV2 and TRBJ2-1, with 10 bases aligning to TRBD2. Germline lookup yields CDR1 SNHLY and CDR2 FYNNEI. The CDR3 length is 15 residues. V lost 6 bases to trimming and J lost 7 bases; unmatched junction nucleotides: 9. The CDR3 nucleotides are TGTGCCAGCAGGGAGCGGGAGGGTTTGTGGAATGAGCAGTTCTTC. It is translated as CASREREGLWNEQFF.

V usage is TRBV19 and J usage is TRBJ1-5, with 12 bases aligning to TRBD1. Trimming cost V 7 bases and J 5 bases; bases outside gene matches: 9. This CDR3 comprises 16 residues. Germline loops: CDR1 LNHDA, CDR2 SQIVND (reference sequence). The chain's CDR3 is CASTPPGQGADQPQHF. The CDR3 nucleotides read TGTGCCAGTACCCCCCCGGGACAGGGGGCTGATCAGCCCCAGCATTTT.

The V and J genes are TRBV29-1 and TRBJ1-2; a weak D match, TRBD1 (5 bases). This CDR3 comprises 10 residues. The germline CDR1 and CDR2 sequences are SQVTM and ANQGSEA. Between the trimmed V and J ends, which lost 3 bases and 6 bases, there was a span of 5 bases. DNA for the CDR3: TGCAGCGTTGAGGGGCATGGCTACACCTTC. Translating gives CSVEGHGYTF. The whole variable domain, remainder taken from reference TRBV29-1 and TRBJ1-2, is SAVISQKPSRDICQRGTSLTIQCQVDSQVTMMFWYRQQPGQSLTLIATANQGSEATYESGFVIDKFPISRPNLTFSTLTVSNMSPEDSSIYLCSVEGHGYTFGSGTRLTVV.

Here the CDR3 reads CASSVVGGGRSYEQYF. CDR3 bases: TGTGCCAGCAGCGTAGTAGGCGGAGGACGCTCCTACGAGCAGTACTTC. The chain joins TRBV9 to TRBJ2-7; tentatively, D is TRBD2 (5 bases). Germline-derived CDR1 and CDR2 are SGDLS and YYNGEE. The length of the CDR3 is 16 residues. The germline V and J ends were trimmed by 0 bases and 0 bases, with 13 bases remaining between them.

The V gene is TRBV19, the J gene TRBJ1-1, with D unclear. The CDR3 has 16 residues. Per the germline V gene, CDR1 is LNHDA and CDR2 is SQIVND (reference sequence). The V end was cut by 0 bases, the J end by 0 bases, with 11 bases between. The CDR3 is CASSIERRIMNTEAFF. The DNA for the CDR3 is TGTGCCAGTAGTATAGAACGGCGGATAATGAACACTGAAGCTTTCTTT.

The chain links TRBV6-1 to TRBJ1-2, with 7 bases identical to TRBD1. The CDR3 extends over 13 amino acids. With 3 bases clipped from V and 2 bases from J, the junction kept 0 bases outside the gene matches. Germline V lookup: CDR1 MNHNS, CDR2 SASEGT. The chain's CDR3 is CASSEGQNYGYTF. DNA for the CDR3: TGTGCCAGCAGTGAGGGACAGAACTATGGCTACACCTTC.

V gene TRBV7-9 combines with J gene TRBJ2-1, with D perhaps TRBD2 (5 bases). In germline, CDR1 is SEHNR, CDR2 FQNEAQ (reference sequence). V lost 5 bases, J lost 5 bases, and 13 bases lay in between. The CDR3 has 14 residues. CDR3 region: CASSRARGNNEQFF. CDR3 nucleotide sequence: TGTGCCAGCAGCCGAGCGAGAGGGAACAATGAGCAGTTCTTC.

This clone was seen a handful of times. V gene TRBV25-1 combines with J gene TRBJ1-3; the D is unclear. The CDR3 length is 13 residues. Germline V CDR1 and CDR2: MGHDK, SYGVNS. V was trimmed by 6 bases and J by 1 base, leaving 7 bases between them. CDR3 coding DNA: TGTGCCAGCAGCCGCACATCTGGAAACACCATATATTTT. It codes for CASSRTSGNTIYF.